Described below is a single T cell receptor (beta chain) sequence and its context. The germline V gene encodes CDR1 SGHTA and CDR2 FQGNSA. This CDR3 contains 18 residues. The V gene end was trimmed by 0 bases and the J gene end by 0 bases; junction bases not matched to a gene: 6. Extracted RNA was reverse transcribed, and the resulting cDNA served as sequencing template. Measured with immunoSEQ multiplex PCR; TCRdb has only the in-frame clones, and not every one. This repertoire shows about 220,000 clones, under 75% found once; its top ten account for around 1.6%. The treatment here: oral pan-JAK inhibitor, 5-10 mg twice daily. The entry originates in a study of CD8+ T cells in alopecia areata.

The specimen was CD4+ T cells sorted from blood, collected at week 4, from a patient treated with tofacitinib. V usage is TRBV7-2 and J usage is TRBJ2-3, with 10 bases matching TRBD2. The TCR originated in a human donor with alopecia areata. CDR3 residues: CASSLAIAGGPSTDTQYF. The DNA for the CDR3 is TGTGCCAGCAGCTTAGCAATAGCGGGGGGCCCAAGCACAGATACGCAGTATTTT.